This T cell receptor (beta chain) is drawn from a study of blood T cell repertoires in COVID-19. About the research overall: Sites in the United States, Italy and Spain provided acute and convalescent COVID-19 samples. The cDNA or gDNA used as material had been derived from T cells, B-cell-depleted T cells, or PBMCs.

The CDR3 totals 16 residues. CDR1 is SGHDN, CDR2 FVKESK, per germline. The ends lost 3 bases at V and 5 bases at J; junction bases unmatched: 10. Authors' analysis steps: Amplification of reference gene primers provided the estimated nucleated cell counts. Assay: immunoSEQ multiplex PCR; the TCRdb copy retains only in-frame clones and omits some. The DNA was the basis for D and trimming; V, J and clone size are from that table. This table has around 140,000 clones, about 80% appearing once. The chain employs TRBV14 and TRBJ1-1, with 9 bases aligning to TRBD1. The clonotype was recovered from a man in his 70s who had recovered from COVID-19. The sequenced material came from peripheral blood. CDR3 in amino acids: CASSQDMGQGETEAFF. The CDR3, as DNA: TGTGCCAGCAGCCAGGATATGGGACAGGGTGAAACTGAAGCTTTCTTT.